One and the same sample provided the 2 T cell receptor beta chains below, sequenced in a study of a mutant IDH1 vaccine in newly diagnosed glioma. Time point described: baseline, week 1 (first vaccination visit). Stated treatment: pre-vaccination baseline after standard-of-care therapy. The repertoire was sequenced with immunoSEQ multiplex PCR; TCRdb's copy has only in-frame clones and lacks some. The sample yields under 75,000 clones, approximately 91% seen once. The sequencing used PBMCs, collected from a glioma patient treated with radiotherapy, temozolomide or both. The receptors shown here come from a man over 45 with glioma.

The rearrangement uses TRBV27 and TRBJ2-4; D possibly corresponds to TRBD2 (5 bases). Trimming removed 5 bases at V and 0 bases at J, with 11 bases between. The germline V gene has CDR1 MNHEY and CDR2 SMNVEV (reference sequence). The CDR3 consists of 15 residues. The CDR3 bases are TGTGCCAGCAGTCCCTCCCGGGGAGCCAAAAACATTCAGTACTTC. This translates into CASSPSRGAKNIQYF.

V is TRBV4-1 and J is TRBJ2-3; no firm D call. This CDR3 spans 13 amino acids. Per the germline V gene, CDR1 is MGHRA and CDR2 is YSYEKL. V gave up 4 bases and J gave up 7 bases, with 12 bases separating them. Written as DNA, the CDR3 is TGCGCCAGCAGCCTCGAACGTGGGCATACGCAGTATTTT. Translation: CASSLERGHTQYF.